The rows below give T cell receptor beta chains drawn from one sample of a study of blood T cell repertoires in COVID-19. Profiling relied on immunoSEQ multiplex PCR, and the TCRdb table lists in-frame clones only, not all of them. Counted here are fewer than 300,000 clones, about 88% occurring once; the ten biggest clones make up more than 1.1%. The sample consisted of peripheral blood. The receptors derive from a human donor with COVID-19, enrolled during active disease. The donor label of this sample is uncertain. The CDR3 runs from the conserved cysteine through the conserved F or W. A D gene is named only where the DNA matches it firmly. Only some rows state a clone size, as once, few, many or a class for expanded clones.

clone_size j_call d_call cdr3_length v_call cdr3_nt cdr3_aa
. TRBJ2-5 TRBD2 19 TRBV5-1 TGCGCCAGCAGCTTGGTGGGGGGACTAGCGGGAGGAAACCAAGAGACCCAGTACTTC CASSLVGGLAGGNQETQYF
once TRBJ1-2 TRBD1 15 TRBV15 TGTGCCACCAGCAGAGGGGGACAGGACGCGCGTGGCTACACCTTC CATSRGGQDARGYTF
. TRBJ1-5 . 16 TRBV4-2 TGTGCCAGCAGCCAAGAGGTGAACTTTCGGGGTCAGCCCCAGCATTTT CASSQEVNFRGQPQHF
once TRBJ1-6 . 13 TRBV28 TGTGCCAGCAGTTTAGAGCTGAATCGACCCCTCCACTTT CASSLELNRPLHF
. TRBJ1-3 TRBD1 14 TRBV19 TGTGCCAGTAGCGTGGACAGGGCTGGAAACACCATATATTTT CASSVDRAGNTIYF
. TRBJ1-4 . 17 TRBV28 TGTGCCAGCAGTTTATGGGCCCTGGGGCAGCCCAATGAAAAACTGTTTTTT CASSLWALGQPNEKLFF
. TRBJ1-1 TRBD1 16 TRBV10-2 TGCGCCAGCAGTGAAAGCCCCGGGACAGGGAGGACTGAAGCTTTCTTT CASSESPGTGRTEAFF
. TRBJ2-5 . 14 TRBV7-2 TGTGCCAGCAACCCCCATGGTCCGGGAGAGACCCAGTACTTC CASNPHGPGETQYF
once TRBJ1-5 TRBD1 13 TRBV19 TGTGCCAGTAGTACAGGGGGTGATGTCCCCCAGCATTTT CASSTGGDVPQHF
once TRBJ2-2 . 13 TRBV30 TGTGCCTGGACCGGGTCGGGTACCGGGGAGCTGTTTTTT CAWTGSGTGELFF
. TRBJ1-1 TRBD1 14 TRBV2 TGTGCCAGCAGCGCCTCATACGGACAGGGTTTAGCTTTCTTT CASSASYGQGLAFF
. TRBJ1-3 TRBD1 15 TRBV19 TGTGCCAGTAGTATTACAGGGGGCGCCGGAAACACCATATATTTT CASSITGGAGNTIYF
. TRBJ2-5 TRBD2 17 TRBV7-3 TGTGCCAGCAGCCCCGCGGCTAGCGGGAGTCGCCAAGAGACCCAGTACTTC CASSPAASGSRQETQYF
. TRBJ1-2 . 13 TRBV28 TGTGCCAGCAGTTCCCCCACAGGAGGGGGCTACACCTTC CASSSPTGGGYTF
. TRBJ2-3 TRBD2 17 TRBV3-1/TRBV3-2 TGTGCCAGCAGCCCTAGGACTAGCGGGCCTTTAACAGATACGCAGTATTTT CASSPRTSGPLTDTQYF
. TRBJ1-6 . 15 TRBV5-1 TGCGCCAGCAGCACACAGGTGGAAAATAATTCACCCCTCCACTTT CASSTQVENNSPLHF
. TRBJ1-4 TRBD1 14 TRBV28 TGTGCCAGCAGCCGAGGACAGGTGGGGGAAAAACTGTTTTTT CASSRGQVGEKLFF
. TRBJ2-7 TRBD2 15 TRBV18 TGTGCCAGCTCACCACCGGGACTAGCGGGAGACGAGCAGTACTTC CASSPPGLAGDEQYF
. TRBJ1-1 TRBD1 16 TRBV3-1/TRBV3-2 TGTGCCAGCAGGAGAGCATCGGACAGGGGCCACACTGAAGCTTTCTTT CASRRASDRGHTEAFF
. TRBJ1-6 . 13 TRBV14 TGTGCCAGCCGCCGGGCCCTAAAGTCACCCCTCCACTTT CASRRALKSPLHF
. TRBJ1-5 TRBD1 15 TRBV9 TGTGCCAGCAGTGGGACAGGGGATAGCAATCAGCCCCAGCATTTT CASSGTGDSNQPQHF
. TRBJ2-7 TRBD1 15 TRBV18 TGTGCCAGCTCACCACTTCGACAGGGGGCCTACGAGCAGTACTTC CASSPLRQGAYEQYF
. TRBJ2-5 . 15 TRBV7-3 TGTGCCAGCAGCGCGGGTTTGGGACTGGAAGAGACCCAGTACTTC CASSAGLGLEETQYF
. TRBJ2-2 TRBD1 14 TRBV19 TGTGCCAGTAGAGGGACAGGATACACCGGGGAGCTGTTTTTT CASRGTGYTGELFF
. TRBJ1-1 . 15 TRBV5-6 TGTGCCAGCAGCCTACTGAGCGTTTTGAACACTGAAGCTTTCTTT CASSLLSVLNTEAFF
few TRBJ1-6 TRBD1 14 TRBV7-9 TGTGCCAGCAGCTTAAGGGACAGCGGGTCACCCCTCCACTTT CASSLRDSGSPLHF
. TRBJ1-1 . 14 TRBV11-2 TGTGCCAGCAGCTTATCCAGAGTCGGGACTGAAGCTTTCTTT CASSLSRVGTEAFF
once TRBJ2-1 TRBD2 16 TRBV7-6 TGTGCCAGCAGCCCCGGGGTAGCGGGAGAGTACAATGAGCAGTTCTTC CASSPGVAGEYNEQFF
. TRBJ1-5 TRBD1 17 TRBV5-5 TGTGCCAGCAGCTTCGGGGGCCGACAGGGCAGCAATCAGCCCCAGCATTTT CASSFGGRQGSNQPQHF
. TRBJ1-1 . 15 TRBV6-2/TRBV6-3 TGTGCCAGCAGTCTCTACGAACACTCGAGGACTGAAGCTTTCTTT CASSLYEHSRTEAFF
many TRBJ2-2 TRBD2 16 TRBV11-1 TGTGCCAGCAGCGATATCCTATTAGCGGGAACCGGGGAGCTGTTTTTT CASSDILLAGTGELFF
. TRBJ1-5 . 13 TRBV3-1/TRBV3-2 TGTGCCAGCAGCCCATCGCGTAATCAGCCCCAGCATTTT CASSPSRNQPQHF
. TRBJ1-5 . 15 TRBV15 TGTGCCACCAGCAGAGTAGGTGGAGCGGGTCAGCCCCAGCATTTT CATSRVGGAGQPQHF
. TRBJ1-1 TRBD1 15 TRBV4-1 TGCGCCAGCAGCCAAGAGGGACAGGGGGCTCGTAGGGCTTTCTTT CASSQEGQGARRAFF
few TRBJ2-2 . 12 TRBV28 TGTGCCAGCAAAGAGTACGCCGGGGAGCTGTTTTTT CASKEYAGELFF
. TRBJ1-2 . 13 TRBV3-1/TRBV3-2 TGTGCCAGCATGGGGCCGCTCGTGCGTGGCTACACCTTC CASMGPLVRGYTF
. TRBJ2-1 TRBD1 15 TRBV9 TGTGCCAGCAGCGACAGGGGGAGGATCCTTAATGAGCAGTTCTTC CASSDRGRILNEQFF
. TRBJ2-5 . 11 TRBV28 TGTGCCAGCAGTTTAGAGGAGACCCAGTACTTC CASSLEETQYF
. TRBJ2-7 . 13 TRBV28 TGTGCCAGCAGAATGATGGCGACAGGTCAGCAGTACTTC CASRMMATGQQYF
. TRBJ1-3 TRBD1 17 TRBV2 TGTGCCAGCAGTGAAGCGCTTCAGGGGGCTGCTGGAAACACCATATATTTT CASSEALQGAAGNTIYF
. TRBJ1-6 TRBD1 15 TRBV27 TGTGCCAGCAGTTTACGGGGACAGGATAATTCACCCCTCCACTTT CASSLRGQDNSPLHF